This T cell receptor beta chain originates from a study of regulatory T cells in long-lasting Graves disease. Broader study findings: TRBV28 was favored in persistent disease, as were TRBJ1-2 and TRBJ2-5.

V was clipped by 0 bases and J by 8 bases, with 9 bases between them. This CDR3 is 14 amino acids long. CDR1 and CDR2 (germline): SGDLS, YYNGEE. To note about this clonotype: The target antigen is unknown.

Stated time point: persistent/refractory GD, antithyroid drugs over 5 years with positive TRAb. PBMC RNA served as the TCR library source. The TCR beta library used iRepertoire HTBI primers with Arm-PCR amplification of CDR3. TCRdb analysed the multiplex PCR reads with MiXCR anew, one entry per CDR3 protein. The data contain nearly 350,000 distinct CDR3 sequences, roughly a fifth of them singletons. The TCR was taken from a female donor with Graves disease. This chain links TRBV9 with TRBJ1-6; a weak D match, TRBD1 (5 bases). Specimen: peripheral blood mononuclear cells (PBMCs), collected when the disease was refractory, from a patient treated with antithyroid drugs. The DNA for the CDR3 is TGTGCCAGCAGCGTAGTCGGGACGGATTCACCCCTCCACTTT. Encoded protein: CASSVVGTDSPLHF.